This record covers a single T cell receptor beta chain. Its antigen is currently unknown. This sample is drawn from a study of T cell responses to AZD1222 COVID-19 vaccine. Across the whole study: Analysis merged second doses at about 4 or about 12 weeks.

Study-level points and caveats: Clonal diversity may have been underestimated in mostly white British donors. Reportedly, nearly half the spike-specific TCRs target unmutated variant regions. Among vaccine-associated CD4 TCRs, coverage spanned spike, with dominance at 160-218 and 743-854.

Sequenced by immunoSEQ multiplex PCR; TCRdb stores in-frame clones only, minus some. The sample lists approximately 150,000 clones, roughly 90% seen once, with about 1.5% in the top ten. CDR1 is LNHDA, CDR2 SQIVND, per germline (reference sequence). The CDR3 is 16 residues long. V lost 5 bases to trimming and J lost 6 bases; unmatched junction nucleotides: 15. This chain joins TRBV19 and TRBJ1-2; TRBD1 matches at 7 bases. The input for sequencing was peripheral blood, taken on day 0 of AZD1222 vaccination. The sequence was obtained from an adult in good health. CDR3 nucleotides: TGTGCCAGTAGTCCGACAGGGAATGGTGGGGTACATGGCTACACCTTC. As protein: CASSPTGNGGVHGYTF. The full variable domain, its missing parts supplied by reference TRBV19 and TRBJ1-2, is DGGITQSPKYLFRKEGQNVTLSCEQNLNHDAMYWYRQDPGQGLRLIYYSQIVNDFQKGDIAEGYSVSREKKESFPLTVTSAQKNPTAFYLCASSPTGNGGVHGYTFGSGTRLTVV.